This T cell receptor (beta chain) is from a study of OX40 agonist ivuxolimab in advanced cancers. Study summary: Participants, 82.7% male, averaged about 59 years of age, ranging from roughly 23 to 90. Enrollees could have had prior anti-PD-1, anti-PD-L1 or anti-CTLA-4 therapy, which about 40% had received. Three individuals attained partial responses, comprising one hepatocellular carcinoma case and two cutaneous melanoma cases. Study-wide results and caveats: There was clonal expansion of CD4+ and CD8+ blood T cells by week 6 at 0.1 to 3.0 mg/kg.

The trim removed 1 base at V and 2 bases at J, leaving 8 bases unmatched. Germline loops: CDR1 SGHRS, CDR2 YFSETQ. There are 16 residues in the CDR3. Produced via immunoSEQ multiplex PCR; TCRdb's table is partial and in-frame only. The sample shows 35,000 to 50,000 clones, approximately 75% of them seen only once. With regard to this clone: The antigen remains unidentified.

The rearrangement links TRBV5-1 to TRBJ2-5; 7 nucleotides line up with TRBD1. The receptor was derived from an adult with an advanced solid tumor such as melanoma, head and neck, liver or kidney cancer. The input for sequencing was CD4+ or CD8+ T cells sorted from blood, taken in a trial of the OX40 agonist ivuxolimab. The CDR3: CASSLMGQMHQETQYF. The CDR3 DNA is TGCGCCAGCAGCTTGATGGGACAGATGCATCAAGAGACCCAGTACTTC. Full variable domain (missing parts from reference TRBV5-1 and TRBJ2-5): KAGVTQTPRYLIKTRGQQVTLSCSPISGHRSVSWYQQTPGQGLQFLFEYFSETQRNKGNFPGRFSGRQFSNSRSEMNVSTLELGDSALYLCASSLMGQMHQETQYFGPGTRLLVL.